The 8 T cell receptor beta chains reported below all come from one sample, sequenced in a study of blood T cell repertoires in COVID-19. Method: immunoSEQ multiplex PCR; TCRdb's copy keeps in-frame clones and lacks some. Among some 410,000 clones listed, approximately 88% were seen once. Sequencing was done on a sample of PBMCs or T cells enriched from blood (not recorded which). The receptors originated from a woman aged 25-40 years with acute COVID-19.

In DNA, the CDR3 is TGTGCCAGCAGCGTCTGGGGGGGGAGGAACACTGAAGCTTTCTTT. Translating it yields CASSVWGGRNTEAFF. This rearrangement joins TRBV5-8 to TRBJ1-1; tentative D call: TRBD1 (5 bases). Trimming removed 4 bases at V and 1 base at J, with 14 bases between. CDR3 length: 15 amino acids. The V gene's germline CDR1 is SGHTS and CDR2 YDEGEE. The whole variable domain, remainder taken from reference TRBV5-8 and TRBJ1-1, is EAGVTQSPTHLIKTRGQQATLRCSPISGHTSVYWYQQALGLGLQFLLWYDEGEERNRGNFPPRFSGRQFPNYSSELNVNALELEDSALYLCASSVWGGRNTEAFFGQGTRLTVV.

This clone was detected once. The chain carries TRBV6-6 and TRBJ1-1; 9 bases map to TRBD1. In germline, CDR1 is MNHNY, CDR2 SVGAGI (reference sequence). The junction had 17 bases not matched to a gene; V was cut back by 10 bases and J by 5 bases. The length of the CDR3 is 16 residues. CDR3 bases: TGTGCCACGGGGGGAAGGAAGGACAGGGGTATTACTGAAGCTTTCTTT. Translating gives CATGGRKDRGITEAFF.

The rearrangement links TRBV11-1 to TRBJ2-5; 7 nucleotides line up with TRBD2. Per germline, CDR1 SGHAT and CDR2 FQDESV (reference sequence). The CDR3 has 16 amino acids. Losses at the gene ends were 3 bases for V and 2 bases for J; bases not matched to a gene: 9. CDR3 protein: CASSFGVAGFQETQYF. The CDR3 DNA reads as TGTGCCAGCAGCTTTGGGGTAGCGGGTTTTCAAGAGACCCAGTACTTC.

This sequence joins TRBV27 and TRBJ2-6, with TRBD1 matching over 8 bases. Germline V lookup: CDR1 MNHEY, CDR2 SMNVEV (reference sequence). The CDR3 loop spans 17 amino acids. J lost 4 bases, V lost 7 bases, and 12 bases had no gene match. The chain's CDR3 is CASTFRQGAPGANVLTF. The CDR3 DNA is TGTGCCAGCACTTTTAGGCAGGGGGCGCCAGGGGCCAACGTCCTGACTTTC.

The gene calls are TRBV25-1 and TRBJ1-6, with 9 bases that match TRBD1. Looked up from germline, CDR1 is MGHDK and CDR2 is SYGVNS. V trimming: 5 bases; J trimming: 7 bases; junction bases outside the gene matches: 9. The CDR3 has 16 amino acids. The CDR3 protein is CASSPYSGTGNSPLHF. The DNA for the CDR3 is TGTGCCAGCAGTCCGTACTCCGGGACAGGGAATTCACCCCTCCACTTT.

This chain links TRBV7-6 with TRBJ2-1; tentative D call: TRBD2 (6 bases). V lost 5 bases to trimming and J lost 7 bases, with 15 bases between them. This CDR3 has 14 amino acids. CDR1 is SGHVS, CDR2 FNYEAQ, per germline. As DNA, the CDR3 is TGTGCCAGCAGCCCATCTACTAGCATAAATGAGCAGTTCTTC. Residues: CASSPSTSINEQFF.

The CDR3 protein is CAWAQLMNTEAFF. CDR3 coding DNA: TGTGCCTGGGCACAGCTAATGAACACTGAAGCTTTCTTT. The rearrangement uses TRBV30 and TRBJ1-1; D unresolved. CDR3 size: 13 residues. The germline V and J ends were trimmed by 5 bases and 0 bases, with 10 bases remaining between them. Germline V gene sequence: CDR1 GTSNPN, CDR2 SVGIG (reference sequence).

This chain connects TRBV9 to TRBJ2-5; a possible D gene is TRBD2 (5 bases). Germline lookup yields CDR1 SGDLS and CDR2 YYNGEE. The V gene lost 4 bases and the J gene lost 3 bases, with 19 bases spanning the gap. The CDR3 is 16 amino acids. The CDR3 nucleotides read TGTGCCAGCAGCCCGGAACCCGGGAACGCGAAAGAGACCCAGTACTTC. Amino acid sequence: CASSPEPGNAKETQYF.